This T cell receptor beta chain derives from a study of beta chain features in type 1 diabetes (dated by TCRdb to the late 2010s). Study-wide context: No differences in mean age, gender distribution, total cell number or subset yield were found between patients and healthy donors. A total of 100 million to 110 million sorted cells were examined across all samples, and a strong correlation was observed between cell number per subset and RNA yield. Regulatory and stem cell-like memory subsets were isolated from only 8 patients and roughly 8 healthy donors, whereas naive and central memory subsets came from all 30 or so donors. The study compared TCRB repertoires of sorted circulating CD4+ T cell subsets between recently diagnosed type 1 diabetes patients and matched healthy donors.

The entire amount of isolated RNA was reverse transcribed using the High Capacity cDNA Reverse Transcription Kit, so the sequenced TCRB transcripts were expressed ones. Deep immunoSEQ sequencing was performed on naive, central memory and regulatory T cell samples, with an average of around 3.4 million total reads per sample. Sorted cells were lysed in RLT buffer, and RNA was extracted using DNase-treated RNeasy Micro or Mini kits according to cell number. To prevent cross-contamination, every cell subset was processed on its own, while patient and healthy donor samples were processed together. Using the immunoSEQ multiplex PCR, TCRB sequences were amplified from cDNA into 87-bp fragments spanning the CDR3 region. The amplicons were sequenced using the Illumina HiSeq platform. As for the original processing: PCR bias was corrected computationally using synthetic template baselines, and reads within Hamming distance 2 were collapsed, with unmergeable singletons discarded. By aligning reads against IMGT, V, D and J genes, CDR3 length, and insertions or deletions at six rearrangement sites were assigned. Within each subset, clonotype counts were normalized to sorted cell number, and only after that were true diversity and Gini coefficients computed with the tcR R package. The overlap coefficient, calculated on TCRB nucleotide sequences, was used to measure repertoire sharing. Out-of-frame TCRB sequences from naive cells were analyzed to stand in for the pre-selection repertoire. What TCRdb holds here is the immuneACCESS table cut down to in-frame rearrangements. Part of the clones is not present; checked against another copy, under half of the missing clones reflect an unresolved V gene, and the others are unexplained. V and J calls and clone size follow that table, whereas D and trimming were derived from the DNA. This sample is represented by hundreds of thousands of clones; more than 13% of them were singletons. Roughly 0.04% of the sample is taken by the ten largest.

CDR1 MNHEY and CDR2 SVGAGI were looked up in the germline V gene. The CDR3 sequence holds 15 residues, the cysteine and phenylalanine included. The entry retains the CDR3 DNA only, 45 bases that are in frame from base 1. V is cut by 6 bases and J by 6 bases, and the space between the germline ends is 18 bases. A few counts support this clone. The antigen this receptor binds is unknown. No much larger clone is present one base from it, and per-base qualities are unavailable. Each donor gave one peripheral blood draw, approximately 100 mL on average, collected into heparinised tubes. A BD FACSAria II and a panel including CD45RO, CCR7, CD25, CD127, CD95 and CD27 were used to sort naive, central memory, regulatory and stem cell-like memory CD4+ T cells. All sorted populations exceeded 95% purity. Right away, PBMCs were isolated by Lymphoprep density gradient centrifugation and were stained directly, with no culture step. So that batch effects would be minimized, each experiment stained and sorted samples in pairs, pairing one healthy donor with one patient.

The paper's findings and limits, for the study overall: Shorter templates might have been favored by PCR, but patient and control samples were amplified and corrected together, so both groups would have been affected equally by any skew. Because cDNA was sequenced instead of genomic DNA, activated cells with high expression could be over-represented, although the groups did not differ in activation or CD3 levels. At VDJ recombination sites, patients with type 1 diabetes made fewer insertions and deleted more nucleotides, a pattern implying thymic rearrangement abnormalities. Naive, central memory and regulatory TCRB repertoires appeared more similar among patients than among healthy donors. A moderate but significant shortening of TCRB CDR3 length was observed in type 1 diabetes patients in all four CD4+ subsets. HLA sub-analyses involved small numbers of individuals, so any influence of HLA type on TCRB rearrangement remained unresolved.

Sequencing was performed on naive CD4+ T cells from blood. The cell subset or site tag for this specimen amounts to: true naive CD4+ T cells. The V gene is TRBV6-5 and the J gene is TRBJ2-4; 6 matching bases give a weak D call of TRBD1. The TCR comes from a man aged 18 to 29 with type 1 diabetes. The nucleotides are TGTGCCAGCAGAACTTCGGGACAAAGGGGAAACATTCAGTACTTC. Its product reads: CASRTSGQRGNIQYF.